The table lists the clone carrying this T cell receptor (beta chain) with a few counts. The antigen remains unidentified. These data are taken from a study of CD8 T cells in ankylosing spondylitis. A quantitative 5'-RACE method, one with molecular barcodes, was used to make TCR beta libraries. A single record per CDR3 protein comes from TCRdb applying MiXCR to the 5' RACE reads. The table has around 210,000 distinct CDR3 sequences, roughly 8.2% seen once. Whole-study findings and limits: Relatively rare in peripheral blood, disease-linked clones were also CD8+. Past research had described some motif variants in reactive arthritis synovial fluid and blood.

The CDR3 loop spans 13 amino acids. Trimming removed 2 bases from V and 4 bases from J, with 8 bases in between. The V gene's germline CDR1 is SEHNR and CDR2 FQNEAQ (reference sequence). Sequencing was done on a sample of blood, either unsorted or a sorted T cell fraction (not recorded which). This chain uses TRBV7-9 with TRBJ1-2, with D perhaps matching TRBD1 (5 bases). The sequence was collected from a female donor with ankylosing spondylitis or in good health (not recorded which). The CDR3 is CASSLSQGYGYTF. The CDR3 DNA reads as TGTGCCAGCAGCTTATCTCAGGGCTATGGCTACACCTTC.